The 9 T cell receptor beta chains in this list originate from one sample, sequenced in a study of regulatory T cells in long-lasting Graves disease. Construction of the TCR beta libraries employed iRepertoire HTBI primers in conjunction with Arm-PCR of CDR3 regions. TCRdb reprocessed the multiplex PCR reads via MiXCR and lists one record per CDR3 protein. The sample carries about 400,000 distinct CDR3 sequences, about 15% recorded once. The time point here: newly diagnosed GD, antithyroid drugs for less than 3 months. The TCR library was prepared using RNA isolated from PBMCs. The same sample was also used in a study of T cells in Graves' hyperthyroidism and ophthalmopathy.

The specimen comprised peripheral blood mononuclear cells (PBMCs), sampled at new diagnosis, from a patient treated with antithyroid drugs. The receptors come from a woman in her forties with Graves disease.

This clonotype was picked up many times. The chain is built from TRBV7-2 and TRBJ2-1; TRBD2 is a possible D gene (5 bases). V lost 2 bases and J lost 3, with 8 bases in between. Germline V gene data show CDR1 as SGHTA and CDR2 as FQGNSA. The CDR3 length is 14 residues. In DNA form, the CDR3 reads TGTGCCAGCAGCTTATCTAGCTACTACAATGAGCAGTTCTTC. Protein sequence: CASSLSSYYNEQFF. Looking up the rest from reference TRBV7-2 and TRBJ2-1 gives the full variable domain: GAGVSQSPSNKVTEKGKDVELRCDPISGHTALYWYRQSLGQGLEFLIYFQGNSAPDKSGLPSDRFSAERTGGSVSTLTIQRTQQEDSAVYLCASSLSSYYNEQFFGPGTRLTVL.

This clonotype was seen a handful of times. The chain employs TRBV7-9 and TRBJ1-2; 7 nucleotides line up with TRBD1. The CDR3 is made up of 16 amino acids. With 1 base clipped from V and 2 bases from J, the junction kept 7 bases outside the gene matches. Germline-derived CDR1 and CDR2 are SEHNR and FQNEAQ (reference sequence). The CDR3: CASSLDRGTENYGYTF. The CDR3, as DNA: TGTGCCAGCAGCTTAGACAGGGGAACAGAGAACTATGGCTACACCTTC.

This clonotype has a handful of counts. A much larger clone lies one base from this, so it may be a read error. The rearrangement uses TRBV2 and TRBJ1-4, with 10 positions matching TRBD1. Per the germline V gene, CDR1 is SNHLY and CDR2 is FYNNEI. This CDR3 spans 16 amino acids. Trimming took 5 bases from V and 2 from J; bases not matched to a gene: 5. For the CDR3, the DNA is TGTGCCAGCAGTTCGACAGGGGGCGCGACTAATGAAAAACTGTTTTTT. It translates to CASSSTGGATNEKLFF.

On this clonotype: This may arise from a read error, as a much more abundant clone is one base away. The chain joins TRBV7-2 to TRBJ2-7; TRBD1 aligns across 7 bases. The CDR3 has 13 residues. Germline V gene lookup returns CDR1 SGHTA and CDR2 FQGNSA. With V trimmed by 1 base and J by 6 bases, 3 bases remained unmatched. The CDR3 DNA sequence: TGTACCAGCAGCTTAGGACAGGGATCCGAGCAGTACTTC. Its protein is CTSSLGQGSEQYF.

Many counts were recorded for this clonotype. The V call is TRBV12-3 or TRBV12-4, the J call TRBJ1-2, with a tentative D call TRBD1 (5 bases). CDR3 length equals 12 residues. V gave up 6 bases and J gave up 7 bases, with 12 bases separating them. The CDR3 sequence: CASSVSRVGYTF. As DNA, the CDR3 is TGTGCCAGCAGCGTATCCAGGGTTGGCTACACCTTC.

A single count supports this clonotype. The V and J genes are TRBV11-2 and TRBJ1-1; D remains ambiguous. V lost 5 bases and J 2 bases, leaving 9 bases between the germline ends. CDR3 length: 13 amino acids. Germline V gene lookup returns CDR1 SGHAT and CDR2 FQNNGV. CDR3 region: CASSNRHNTEAFF. The CDR3 DNA is TGTGCCAGCAGCAACCGACATAACACTGAAGCTTTCTTT.

Many counts were recorded for this clonotype. The germline gene is not matched at one end of the junction; a read error may be the cause. The chain joins TRBV19 to TRBJ2-2; 8 bases align to TRBD1. This CDR3 comprises 14 residues. The germline CDR1 and CDR2 sequences are LNHDA and SQIVND (reference sequence). The CDR3 DNA sequence: TGCGCCAGCAGCGACAGGGGGAACACCGGGGAGCTGTTTTTT. It specifies CASSDRGNTGELFF. Full variable domain (outside the CDR3, taken from reference TRBV19 and TRBJ2-2): DGGITQSPKYLFRKEGQNVTLSCEQNLNHDAMYWYRQDPGQGLRLIYYSQIVNDFQKGDIAEGYSVSREKKESFPLTVTSAQKNPTAFYLCASSDRGNTGELFFGEGSRLTVL.

In regard to this clonotype: This sequence may be a read error, since a much larger clone differs from it by one base. The rearrangement uses TRBV2 and TRBJ2-7; the D is unclear. This CDR3 region has 12 residues. CDR1 is SNHLY and CDR2 is FYNNEI in the germline V gene. The CDR3 sequence: CASSVKSYEQCF. For the CDR3, the DNA is TGTGCCAGCAGTGTCAAGTCCTACGAGCAGTGCTTC.

At least ten counts were recorded for this clonotype. The chain carries TRBV18 and TRBJ2-1; TRBD2 is a possible D gene (7 bases). The CDR3 is 14 residues long. The V gene's germline CDR1 is KGHSH and CDR2 LQKENI. The V gene lost 2 bases and the J gene lost 8 bases, with 13 bases spanning the gap. The CDR3 protein is CASSPAGARYEQFF. DNA of the CDR3: TGTGCCAGCTCACCAGCGGGGGCCCGGTATGAGCAGTTCTTC.